The next 4 T cell receptor beta chains were all read from a single sample in a study of CD8+ T cells in alopecia areata. Treatment indicated: oral pan-JAK inhibitor, 5-10 mg twice daily. In each case, RNA was isolated and then reverse transcribed into cDNA as the sequencing template. This table comes from immunoSEQ multiplex PCR, and its TCRdb copy is limited to in-frame clones, with some not included. The table shows around 210,000 clones, with around 65% occurring only once. The source was CD4+ T cells sorted from blood, collected at week 4, from a patient treated with tofacitinib. These receptors were obtained from a human donor with alopecia areata.

This clone was recorded once. The rearrangement links TRBV27 to TRBJ1-2; D is perhaps TRBD1 (5 bases). The CDR3 loop spans 14 amino acids. With 5 bases removed from V and 14 bases from J, the gap between germline ends came to 24 bases. Germline V gene data show CDR1 as MNHEY and CDR2 as SMNVEV (reference sequence). CDR3 sequence reads: CASSPSRGIGAVTF. The CDR3 DNA reads TGTGCCAGCAGTCCATCACGGGGTATAGGGGCTGTAACCTTC.

CDR3 sequence: CASSLGQLTGELFF. The CDR3 coding sequence is TGTGCCAGCAGCCTGGGACAGCTCACCGGGGAGCTGTTTTTT. V and J are TRBV5-6 and TRBJ2-2; 7 nucleotides line up with TRBD1. CDR3 length: 14 residues. Germline V gene lookup returns CDR1 SGHDT and CDR2 YYEEEE. The junction had 4 bases not matched to a gene; V was cut back by 4 bases and J by 4 bases. Combining the CDR3 with reference TRBV5-6 and TRBJ2-2 gives the whole variable domain DAGVTQSPTHLIKTRGQQVTLRCSPKSGHDTVSWYQQALGQGPQFIFQYYEEEERQRGNFPDRFSGHQFPNYSSELNVNALLLGDSALYLCASSLGQLTGELFFGEGSRLTVL.

In its sample, this clone was seen a few times. The chain is built from TRBV7-8 and TRBJ2-7; the match to TRBD2 covers 14 bases. CDR3 length equals 16 residues. Germline CDR1 and CDR2: SGHVS and FQNEAQ. V gave up 3 bases and J gave up 1 base; unmatched junction bases: 2. This CDR3 reads CASSFGTSGGSYEQYF. CDR3 in DNA: TGTGCCAGCAGCTTCGGGACTAGCGGGGGTTCCTACGAGCAGTACTTC. The full variable domain, completed using reference TRBV7-8 and TRBJ2-7, is GAGVSQSPRYKVAKRGQDVALRCDPISGHVSLFWYQQALGQGPEFLTYFQNEAQLDKSGLPSDRFFAERPEGSVSTLKIQRTQQEDSAVYLCASSFGTSGGSYEQYFGPGTRLTVT.

The rearrangement joins TRBV30 to TRBJ2-3, with 8 bases aligning to TRBD2. The germline gives CDR1 GTSNPN, CDR2 SVGIG (reference sequence). This CDR3 contains 14 residues. V was clipped by 0 bases and J by 8 bases; unmatched bases: 7. The CDR3 region has the DNA TGTGCCTGGAGTGTACAGACCGGGAGGGGTACGCAGTATTTT. Its protein is CAWSVQTGRGTQYF.